The 16 T cell receptor beta chains below come from one sample, sequenced in a study of beta chain features in type 1 diabetes. Study-wide findings and caveats: TCRB CDR3s were moderately but significantly shorter in Type 1 diabetes patients in all four CD4+ subsets.

Expressed TCRB transcripts were sequenced because the entire RNA isolate underwent reverse transcription. Clones were sequenced by immunoSEQ multiplex PCR, and TCRdb holds only the in-frame ones, with some missing. The data hold 200,000 to 300,000 clones, with 11% observed a single time. Their recognized antigens are unknown. Sequencing was performed on naive CD4+ T cells from blood. All receptors come from a man aged 25 to 45 with type 1 diabetes.

V usage is TRBV6-5 and J usage is TRBJ2-1; D not resolved. Germline CDR1 reads MNHEY; CDR2 reads SVGAGI. This CDR3 spans 11 amino acids. Between the trimmed V and J ends, which lost 5 bases and 9 bases, there was a span of 8 bases. CDR3 DNA sequence: TGTGCCAGCAGTACCGGCGGTGAGCAGTTCTTC. This gives the protein CASSTGGEQFF.

The chain is built from TRBV5-1 and TRBJ2-4; 7 nucleotides agree with TRBD1. Looked up from germline, CDR1 is SGHRS and CDR2 is YFSETQ. After removal of 5 bases from V and 0 bases from J, the junction contained 8 bases not matched to a gene. CDR3 length: 16 residues. Written as DNA, the CDR3 is TGCGCCAGCAGTGATAGACAGGGAGAAGCCAAAAACATTCAGTACTTC. This codes for CASSDRQGEAKNIQYF. Based on the CDR3 plus reference TRBV5-1 and TRBJ2-4, the full variable domain is KAGVTQTPRYLIKTRGQQVTLSCSPISGHRSVSWYQQTPGQGLQFLFEYFSETQRNKGNFPGRFSGRQFSNSRSEMNVSTLELGDSALYLCASSDRQGEAKNIQYFGAGTRLSVL.

This clone was seen only a few times. V is TRBV5-4 and J is TRBJ2-2; 7 bases map to TRBD1. This CDR3 comprises 15 residues. The germline CDR1 and CDR2 sequences are SGHNT and YYREEE (reference sequence). J lost 5 bases, V lost 2 bases, and 6 bases had no gene match. The CDR3 protein is CASSFNRGRTGELFF. The CDR3 DNA reads TGTGCCAGCAGCTTTAACAGGGGACGGACCGGGGAGCTGTTTTTT.

The chain carries TRBV5-1 and TRBJ2-3; 8 bases fit TRBD1. J lost 2 bases, V lost 4 bases, and 6 bases had no gene match. Germline V CDR1 and CDR2: SGHRS, YFSETQ. The CDR3 consists of 15 residues. CDR3 sequence (DNA): TGCGCCAGCAGCCCAGGGACAGGTCCCACAGATACGCAGTATTTT. Protein product: CASSPGTGPTDTQYF.

The chain combines TRBV9 with TRBJ2-3; D uncertain. The CDR3 spans 13 residues. Germline lookup yields CDR1 SGDLS and CDR2 YYNGEE. The V and J ends lost 1 base and 1 base respectively, with 4 bases between them. The chain's CDR3 is CASSVFGTDTQYF. The CDR3 bases are TGTGCCAGCAGCGTATTCGGCACAGATACGCAGTATTTT.

This clone was counted a few times. V gene TRBV18 combines with J gene TRBJ1-4; D possibly corresponds to TRBD1 (5 bases). V lost 3 bases to trimming and J lost 11 bases, with 13 bases between them. Germline V gives CDR1 KGHSH, CDR2 LQKENI. The CDR3 sequence is 13 residues long. In DNA form, the CDR3 reads TGTGCCAGCTCACCTAAGCGGGACGTGAAACTGTTTTTT. Amino acids: CASSPKRDVKLFF.

This clone appeared a few times. The chain employs TRBV7-2 and TRBJ1-6, with D perhaps matching TRBD1 (5 bases). The CDR3 extends over 15 amino acids. Germline V gives CDR1 SGHTA, CDR2 FQGNSA. Between the trimmed V and J ends, which lost 1 base and 7 bases, there was a span of 11 bases. This CDR3 is CASSLEGLGNSPLHF. CDR3 bases: TGTGCCAGCAGCTTAGAGGGGTTAGGGAATTCACCCCTCCACTTT. The full variable domain, rest sourced from reference TRBV7-2 and TRBJ1-6, is GAGVSQSPSNKVTEKGKDVELRCDPISGHTALYWYRQSLGQGLEFLIYFQGNSAPDKSGLPSDRFSAERTGGSVSTLTIQRTQQEDSAVYLCASSLEGLGNSPLHFGNGTRLTVT.

The V gene is TRBV18, the J gene TRBJ2-7; maybe TRBD2 (7 bases). CDR1 is KGHSH, CDR2 LQKENI, per germline. The CDR3 spans 15 residues. With 2 bases removed from V and 3 bases from J, the gap between germline ends came to 14 bases. The CDR3 DNA reads as TGTGCCAGCTCACCAGGACAGCCGGGGGGCTACGAGCAGTACTTC. This gives the protein CASSPGQPGGYEQYF.

This clone was recorded a few times. V is TRBV6-5 and J is TRBJ2-7; 9 positions match TRBD1. CDR3 length: 14 residues. V was clipped by 0 bases and J by 3 bases; unmatched bases: 0. Germline values: CDR1 MNHEY, CDR2 SVGAGI. DNA for the CDR3: TGTGCCAGCAGTTACTCGACAGGGGGCTACGAGCAGTACTTC. Encoded protein: CASSYSTGGYEQYF.

This clone appeared a few times. The J gene is TRBJ1-2, the V gene TRBV9; 7 bases map to TRBD1. Germline V gene lookup returns CDR1 SGDLS and CDR2 YYNGEE. The CDR3 covers 14 residues. Trimming removed 4 bases from V and 8 bases from J; junction bases left unmatched: 11. The DNA for the CDR3 is TGTGCCAGCAGCACAGGGGAGGTAACGGGGGGCTACACCTTC. This sequence encodes CASSTGEVTGGYTF. The full variable domain, its missing parts supplied by reference TRBV9 and TRBJ1-2, is DSGVTQTPKHLITATGQRVTLRCSPRSGDLSVYWYQQSLDQGLQFLIQYYNGEERAKGNILERFSAQQFPDLHSELNLSSLELGDSALYFCASSTGEVTGGYTFGSGTRLTVV.

The chain employs TRBV6-6 and TRBJ2-5; 11 bases are shared with TRBD2. With 2 bases clipped from V and 5 bases from J, the junction kept 7 bases outside the gene matches. Germline CDR1 and CDR2: MNHNY and SVGAGI (reference sequence). The CDR3 length is 16 residues. The CDR3 sequence: CASSYGLAGGEETQYF. The DNA for the CDR3 is TGTGCCAGCAGTTACGGCCTAGCGGGGGGCGAGGAGACCCAGTACTTC.

The V and J genes are TRBV4-2 and TRBJ1-1; D is possibly TRBD1 (6 bases). Trimming left V 0 bases short and J 5 bases short, with 16 bases between. CDR1 and CDR2 (germline): LGHNA, YNFKEQ. The CDR3 sequence is 16 residues long. The CDR3 nucleotides are TGTGCCAGCAGCCAAGACATAGGAAGGGGGAATACTGAAGCTTTCTTT. Its protein product is CASSQDIGRGNTEAFF.

The chain uses TRBV5-4 and TRBJ2-5; D is possibly TRBD2 (6 bases). The CDR3 consists of 14 residues. Trimming removed 0 bases at V and 3 bases at J, with 9 bases between. Germline V CDR1 and CDR2: SGHNT, YYREEE (reference sequence). This chain's CDR3 is CASSLDPGEETQYF. CDR3 bases: TGTGCCAGCAGCTTGGACCCGGGGGAAGAGACCCAGTACTTC.

Concerning this clone: The sample has other DNA sequences that encode this CDR3 too. This chain uses TRBV20-1 with TRBJ2-7; tentatively, D is TRBD2 (6 bases). The CDR3 is made up of 11 amino acids. With 6 bases removed from V and 1 base from J, the gap between germline ends came to 7 bases. Looked up from germline, CDR1 is DFQATT and CDR2 is SNEGSKA (reference sequence). The CDR3 coding sequence is TGCAGTGCCAGCGGGTCCTACGAGCAGTACTTC. Residues: CSASGSYEQYF.

This clone was counted between two and nine times. This sequence joins TRBV10-3 and TRBJ1-2; TRBD1 aligns across 7 bases. J gave up 4 bases and V 2 bases, and 4 bases lay outside the gene matches. The CDR3 loop spans 14 amino acids. CDR1 ENHRY and CDR2 SYGVKD come from the germline V gene. DNA of the CDR3: TGTGCCATCAGTGAGCCCGACAGGGTCTATGGCTACACCTTC. The encoded protein is CAISEPDRVYGYTF.

The gene calls are TRBV5-1 and TRBJ2-2, with D perhaps matching TRBD2 (5 bases). With 4 bases removed from V and 4 bases from J, the gap between germline ends came to 17 bases. The CDR3 loop spans 16 amino acids. Germline V gene data show CDR1 as SGHRS and CDR2 as YFSETQ. This chain's CDR3 is CASSPRGPRGTGELFF. CDR3 bases: TGCGCCAGCAGCCCCCGCGGGCCCCGGGGCACCGGGGAGCTGTTTTTT.